This TCR beta chain was retrieved from a study of blood T cell repertoires in COVID-19. Study details: Spain, Italy and the United States supplied samples that represented acute and convalescent COVID-19. From T cells, B-cell-depleted T cells, or PBMCs came the material, which was cDNA or gDNA.

The V gene's germline CDR1 is SGHVS and CDR2 FNYEAQ. The CDR3 sequence is 18 residues long. V was clipped by 4 bases and J by 0 bases; unmatched bases: 5. Per the original methods: Quantification of nucleated cells was approximated via reference gene primer amplification. Assay: immunoSEQ multiplex PCR; the TCRdb copy retains only in-frame clones and omits some. That table furnishes V, J and clone size, whereas the DNA furnished D and trimming. The sample holds approximately 280,000 clones, about 89% seen once. Sequencing was done on a sample of peripheral blood. The clonotype originates from a man aged 40-50 years with acute or convalescent COVID-19. This sequence joins TRBV7-6 and TRBJ2-3; 15 bases fit TRBD2. Here the CDR3 DNA reads TGTGCCAGCAGCTATACCGGGACTAGCGGGGGGAGCACAGATACGCAGTATTTT. Residues: CASSYTGTSGGSTDTQYF.